This T cell receptor (beta chain) is drawn from a study of blood T cells in healthy people across ages (dated by TCRdb to the mid-2010s). Study-wide context: In model experiments, template switching captured about one uniquely barcoded TCR beta cDNA molecule for every two T cells. Age-related changes in TCR beta repertoire diversity were measured in the study by deep sequencing normalized with unique cDNA molecular identifiers. Donors were grouped into four age groups: young (average 16 years), middle-aged (less than 40), aged (around 56) and long-lived (just over 80). To avoid experimental bias, donors of different ages were spread randomly across the sequencing lanes. The study analyzed two additional independent replicas of 1 million unique cDNA reads from the same blood draw for two donors, one aged 18 to 30 and one aged 80 or older. The paper as a whole reports these results and caveats: As age increased, observed TCR beta diversity per million T cells dropped in a roughly linear way, and a significant reduction was already evident by age 40. Because donor CMV infection status was unknown, age-related changes in expanded clonotypes were potentially confounded. Estimates of total diversity based on one million sequenced T cells were regarded as lower bounds and as underestimates. The percentage of naive T cells measured by flow cytometry correlated strongly with observed TCR beta diversity. The long-lived group showed more naive CD4+ T cells, fewer expanded clones and increased TCR diversity than the aged group, suggesting age selection. Conclusive comparison of naive and antigen-experienced compartments was prevented by the profiling of bulk unsorted PBMCs.

Spanning cysteine to phenylalanine, the CDR3 consists of 13 amino acids. Only the CDR3 portion is preserved as DNA: 39 bases, with reading frame beginning at the first base. CDR1 and CDR2 are drawn from the germline V gene: SNHLY, FYNNEI. A note on this clonotype: It has no known antigen specificity. No base quality values were provided; no much bigger clone lies one nucleotide off.

The library was obtained by 5' RACE. The instrument was an Illumina HiSeq 2500. The second PCR ran for roughly 7 to 12 cycles and used a J-beta primer mix along with a sample-barcoded 5' primer. A unique molecular identifier was introduced onto each TCR beta cDNA molecule by a template-switch 5' adaptor carrying 12 random nucleotides. At least 2.5 million CDR3-containing paired-end reads were obtained from each sample. All of the RNA was converted into first-strand cDNA using the Mint cDNA synthesis kit, with a TRBC-specific oligonucleotide serving as the primer. Following uracil-DNA glycosylase treatment, a first 18-cycle PCR with universal primers M1SS and BC2_uni_R was performed on all cDNA. The original pipeline was this. Normalization of each sample was performed by random selection of 1 million high-quality reads, each carrying a distinct molecular identifier. Instead of being binned into consensus sequences, reads with shared molecular identifiers were discarded. MiTCR, with a Q25 quality threshold and the strictest error-elimination algorithm, was used for CDR3 identification, clonotype clustering and error correction. A nonparametric unseen species model with Euler transformation was used to estimate lower-bound total TCR beta diversity. In-frame beta chains were kept once TCRdb had trimmed the public reads at Q25 with fastp and called clones with MiXCR. Merged by CDR3 protein, the rows form single entries marked with the most common genes and DNA. The V and J calls follow TCRdb's processing rather than the paper's. For this sample there are some 1.7 million distinct CDR3 sequences; 28% appear just once. Around 7.7% of the sample is taken by the ten largest.

The roughly 38 donors, aged about 6 to 100 years, were systemically healthy Caucasian individuals from Russia. Each donor gave around 9 milliliters of peripheral blood, collected into EDTA-treated Vacutainer tubes. Ficoll-Paque density-gradient centrifugation was used to isolate PBMCs, with at least 7 million per sample. Total RNA was extracted from PBMCs with Trizol reagent, with at least 5.5 micrograms obtained per sample. For every donor, flow cytometry on a PBMC aliquot measured the percentage of naive CD45RAhigh/CD27high T cells. Recombination joined TRBV2 with TRBJ2-5; no D gene is confidently identified. The DNA end favors TRBJ2-7, so the J call may be wrong. The material sequenced was blood. This clonotype was obtained from a woman in her 30s in good health. For the CDR3, the sequence is CASNDLETYEQYF. In nucleotide form, the sequence is TGTGCCAGCAATGATCTAGAGACCTACGAGCAGTACTTC.